The rows below give T cell receptor beta chains drawn from one sample of a study of cytomegalovirus exposure and HLA in healthy donors. Profiled with immunoSEQ multiplex PCR; TCRdb holds only in-frame clones, not every one. The profile shows about 86,000 clones, more than 70% of them singletons. Sequencing was performed on PBMCs. The receptors derive from a male donor in good health and CMV-seropositive. CDR3s include the opening cysteine and the closing phenylalanine or tryptophan. A D gene is named only where the DNA matches it firmly. The listing skips clone size in some rows; elsewhere it reads once, few, many or a size class.

j_gene | d_gene | v_gene | abundance | CDR3nt | CDR3aa
TRBJ2-1 | - | TRBV6-6 | - | TGTGCCAGCAGTTACCGGGAGTACAATGAGCAGTTCTTC | CASSYREYNEQFF
TRBJ2-1 | - | TRBV7-2 | - | TGTGCCAGCAGCTTAAAGGTGGGAGCGGTTGAGCAGTTCTTC | CASSLKVGAVEQFF
TRBJ1-2 | TRBD1 | TRBV7-6 | - | TGTGCCAGCAGCTCCGGGACAGGGACATTATATGGCTACACCTTC | CASSSGTGTLYGYTF
TRBJ2-2 | TRBD2 | TRBV9 | - | TGTGCCAGCAGCACCGCCTCGACTAGCGGCGGGGAGCTGTTTTTT | CASSTASTSGGELFF
TRBJ2-1 | TRBD2 | TRBV4-2 | - | TGTGCCAGCAGCCACGGAGAAGCGGGAGGGGGCTCCTACAATGAGCAGTTCTTC | CASSHGEAGGGSYNEQFF
TRBJ2-5 | - | TRBV9 | - | TGTGCCAGCAGCGTAGCGGGAGATAGGGTACAAGAGACCCAGTACTTC | CASSVAGDRVQETQYF
TRBJ2-2 | - | TRBV10-3 | - | TGTGCCATCAGAGCTTCAACCGGGGAGCTGTTTTTT | CAIRASTGELFF
TRBJ1-5 | - | TRBV27 | - | TGTGCCAGCAGTTTATGGGGGGGGAAGCCCCAGCATTTT | CASSLWGGKPQHF
TRBJ2-7 | TRBD2 | TRBV6-5 | few | TGTGCCAGCAGTTATTCAGGACTAGCGGGGGCCTACGAGCAGTACTTC | CASSYSGLAGAYEQYF
TRBJ2-5 | TRBD2 | TRBV25-1 | - | TGTGCCAGCAGTGAAATCGCGGGAGTACTAGGGGAGACCCAGTACTTC | CASSEIAGVLGETQYF